This T cell receptor beta chain appears in the sequencing data of a study of immune evolution from preneoplasia to lung adenocarcinoma. CDR3 size: 16 residues. J gave up 2 bases and V 4 bases, and 6 bases lay outside the gene matches. The germline V gene has CDR1 SGHRS and CDR2 YFSETQ. As for this clone: The antigen remains undetermined.

After pathologic assessment, macro-dissection selected premalignant or tumor cells for extraction. Overall study findings and caveats: Normal lung had highest clonality; later lesions appeared denser, more diverse. T cell clonality was higher in KRAS-mutant than EGFR-mutant or wild-type nodules.

Assay: immunoSEQ multiplex PCR; the TCRdb copy retains only in-frame clones and omits some. Of some 9,200 clones detected, approximately 85% appear once; the ten largest clones hold 5.5% to 7.5%. What was sequenced was FFPE minimally invasive lung adenocarcinoma tissue. The gene calls are TRBV5-1 and TRBJ2-3, with TRBD2 matching 11 bases. The clonotype originates from a person aged 65 to 85 with lung adenocarcinoma. The DNA of the CDR3 is TGCGCCAGCAGCAGCCTAGCGGGGGGCATCACAGATACGCAGTATTTT. The encoded protein is CASSSLAGGITDTQYF. Filled out from reference TRBV5-1 and TRBJ2-3, the complete variable domain reads KAGVTQTPRYLIKTRGQQVTLSCSPISGHRSVSWYQQTPGQGLQFLFEYFSETQRNKGNFPGRFSGRQFSNSRSEMNVSTLELGDSALYLCASSSLAGGITDTQYFGPGTRLTVL.